This TCR beta chain emerged from a study of blood T cell repertoires in COVID-19 (dated by TCRdb to about 2020). The study in broad terms: Samples from collaborators originated in the United States, Italy and Spain and spanned both the acute and convalescent phases of COVID-19. The material from the prospective study consisted of cDNA or gDNA derived from T cells, B-cell-depleted T cells, or PBMCs. Deeply sampled blood TCRbeta repertoires from subjects exposed to, actively infected with, or recovered from COVID-19 were included in the dataset. A freely available public database, intended as a resource for researchers studying the immune response to SARS-CoV-2, is where the repertoires were released. Where HLA class I and class II types were available, the types were taken from metadata supplied by the sample provider, not from assay-based typing. The sample metadata nearly always contained a de-identified subject ID, COVID-19 status, age in years and sex. The samples were drawn from two sources: the first 160 participants of the ongoing ImmuneRACE study, and 950 to 1,500 subjects contributed by 6 global collaborators. The paper as a whole reports these results and caveats: How much clinical and demographic metadata was included differed by source and by participant, and the metadata was provided uncurated.

Enrolling through a virtual design, the prospective study's participants ranged in age from roughly 18 to 89 years and lived across approximately 25 United States geographic areas. In the prospective study, cohorts were assigned on the basis of participant-reported clinical history obtained from a screening survey and a study questionnaire. For ImmuneRACE Cohort 3, a participant was defined as recovered based on two consecutive negative NP/OP PCR tests, clearance by a healthcare professional, or resolution of symptoms. Mobile phlebotomists in the prospective study collected whole blood, serum and a nasopharyngeal or oropharyngeal swab from every participant. Over a 2-month period, participants in the prospective study had the option of providing additional blood draws and questionnaires. Blood samples from the prospective study were shipped frozen or at room temperature prior to DNA extraction.

Comment on this clone: The antigen this receptor binds is unknown. Base qualities are not recorded, but no much larger clone differs from it by a single base.

TCRbeta CDR3 regions were amplified from genomic DNA by means of the immunoSEQ Assay, a bias-controlled multiplex PCR. The paper's processing steps were these. Nucleated cell counts per sample were estimated from amplification of reference gene primers within the assay. To quantify the absolute abundance of each unique TCRbeta CDR3 rearrangement, sequence reads were collapsed and filtered. For each sample, productive Simpson clonality was calculated by taking the square root of Simpson's diversity index across productive rearrangements. TCRdb took this table from immuneACCESS and kept in-frame rearrangements with V and J called. Such tables lack part of the clones; where checked against another copy, unresolved V genes explain under half of the gap, and the rest is unexplained. That table furnishes V, J and clone size, whereas the DNA furnished D and trimming. The sample records some 130,000 clones, 86% of which are singletons. The ten most abundant clones make up 4.3% of the sample.

The CDR3 measures 15 amino acids from cysteine to phenylalanine. CDR3 DNA is the only sequence kept; it has 45 bases, read in frame from the first base. V and J lose 5 bases and 0 bases, and a span of 13 bases separates them. CDR1 is given as SGHTA and CDR2 as FQGNSA, both from the germline V gene. The rearrangement combines TRBV7-2 with TRBJ1-2; the D gene is perhaps TRBD1, from 5 matching bases. Sequenced material: PBMCs or T cells enriched from blood (not recorded which). The origin of this receptor is a man aged 45-65 years who had recovered from COVID-19. The CDR3 loop reads CASSRGQRANYGYTF. The bases are TGTGCCAGCAGCAGAGGACAAAGAGCTAACTATGGCTACACCTTC.